This TCR beta chain was captured by sequencing in a study of blood T cell repertoires in COVID-19. Turning to the study itself: The origin of the acute and convalescent COVID-19 samples was the United States, Italy and Spain.

The CDR3 runs 16 residues. Deletions cut 3 bases from V and 3 bases from J, with 18 bases between. CDR1 is LGHNA and CDR2 is YNFKEQ in the germline V gene. In the authors' methods: The assay estimated nucleated cells by amplifying reference gene primers. TCRdb keeps only in-frame clones here, not all; method: immunoSEQ multiplex PCR. Clone size and the V and J calls come from that table; the DNA yielded D and trimming. In the table there are over 250,000 clones, around 87% of which are singletons. This sequence originates from a woman between 50 and 59 years old with acute or convalescent COVID-19. Sequences were obtained from peripheral blood. The gene calls are TRBV4-2 and TRBJ2-7; D is possibly TRBD2 (5 bases). The DNA of the CDR3 is TGTGCCAGCAGCCACGGAACGGGGAAAACTTACTACGAGCAGTACTTC. Its protein product is CASSHGTGKTYYEQYF.